This T cell receptor beta chain was recorded in a study of blood T cell repertoires in COVID-19. Clones were sequenced by immunoSEQ multiplex PCR, and TCRdb holds only the in-frame ones, with some missing. Of a few hundred thousand clones detected, approximately 85% appear once; the ten largest clones hold 6.6%. There are 15 residues in the CDR3. CDR1 and CDR2 from the germline V gene are SGDLS and YYNGEE. Trimming cost V 2 bases and J 1 base, with 10 bases left between them. The genes are TRBV9 and TRBJ1-5; D ambiguous. The TCR sequence derives from a woman aged 50 to 60 who had been exposed to COVID-19. Sequenced sample: PBMCs or T cells enriched from blood (not recorded which). The CDR3 loop is CASSVNGLSNQPQHF. As DNA, the CDR3 is TGTGCCAGCAGCGTTAACGGACTGAGCAATCAGCCCCAGCATTTT. The full variable domain, its missing parts supplied by reference TRBV9 and TRBJ1-5, is DSGVTQTPKHLITATGQRVTLRCSPRSGDLSVYWYQQSLDQGLQFLIQYYNGEERAKGNILERFSAQQFPDLHSELNLSSLELGDSALYFCASSVNGLSNQPQHFGDGTRLSIL.